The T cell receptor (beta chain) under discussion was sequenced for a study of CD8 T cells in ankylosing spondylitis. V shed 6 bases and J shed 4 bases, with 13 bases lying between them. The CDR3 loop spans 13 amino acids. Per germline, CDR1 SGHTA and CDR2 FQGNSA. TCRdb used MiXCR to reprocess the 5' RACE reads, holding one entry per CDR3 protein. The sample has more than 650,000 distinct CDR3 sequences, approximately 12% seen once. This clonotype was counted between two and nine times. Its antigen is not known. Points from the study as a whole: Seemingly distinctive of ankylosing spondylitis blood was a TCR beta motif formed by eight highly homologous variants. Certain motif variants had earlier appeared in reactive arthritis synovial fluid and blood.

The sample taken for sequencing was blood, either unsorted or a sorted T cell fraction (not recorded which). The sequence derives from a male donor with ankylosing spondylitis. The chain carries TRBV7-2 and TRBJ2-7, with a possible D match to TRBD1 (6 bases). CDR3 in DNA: TGTGCCAGCAGTTACGACAGGTTTTACGAGCAGTACTTC. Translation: CASSYDRFYEQYF.